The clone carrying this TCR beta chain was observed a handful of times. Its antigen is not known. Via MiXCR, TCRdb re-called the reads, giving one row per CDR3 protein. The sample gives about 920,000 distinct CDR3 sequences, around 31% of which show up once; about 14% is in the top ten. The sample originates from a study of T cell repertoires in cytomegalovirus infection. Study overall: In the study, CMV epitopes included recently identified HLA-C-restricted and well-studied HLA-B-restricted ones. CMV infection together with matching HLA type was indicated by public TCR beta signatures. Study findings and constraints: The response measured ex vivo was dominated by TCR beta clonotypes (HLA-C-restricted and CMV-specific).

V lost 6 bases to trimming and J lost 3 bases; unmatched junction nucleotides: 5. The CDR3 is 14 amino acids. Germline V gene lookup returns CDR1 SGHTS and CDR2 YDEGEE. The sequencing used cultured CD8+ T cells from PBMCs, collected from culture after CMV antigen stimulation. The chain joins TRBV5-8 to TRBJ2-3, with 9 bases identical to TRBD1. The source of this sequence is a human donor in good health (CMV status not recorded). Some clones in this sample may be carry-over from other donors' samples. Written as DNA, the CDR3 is TGTGCCAGCAACGGACAGGGGTTGACAGATACGCAGTATTTT. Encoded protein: CASNGQGLTDTQYF.